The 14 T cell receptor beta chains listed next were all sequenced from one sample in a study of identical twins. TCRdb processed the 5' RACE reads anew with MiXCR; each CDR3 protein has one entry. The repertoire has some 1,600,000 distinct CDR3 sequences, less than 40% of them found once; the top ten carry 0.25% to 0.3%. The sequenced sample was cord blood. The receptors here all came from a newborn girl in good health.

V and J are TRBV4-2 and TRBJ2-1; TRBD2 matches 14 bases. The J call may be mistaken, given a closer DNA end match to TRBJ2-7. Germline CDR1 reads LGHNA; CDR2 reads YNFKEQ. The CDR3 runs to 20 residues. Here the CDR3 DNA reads TGTGCCAGCGGCCCCTTCATAGGACTAGCGGGAGGAGGGTCCTACAATGAGCAGTACTTC. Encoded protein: CASGPFIGLAGGGSYNEQYF.

The CDR3 DNA follows: TGTGCCAGCAGTACCCACAGGGCGGACACTGAAGCTTTCTTT. It is translated as CASSTHRADTEAFF. The chain carries TRBV28 and TRBJ1-1; D is perhaps TRBD1 (6 bases). The CDR3 has 14 amino acids. Trimming removed 5 bases at V and 3 bases at J, with 13 bases between. Germline CDR1 reads MDHEN; CDR2 reads SYDVKM. The variable domain in full, completed from reference TRBV28 and TRBJ1-1, reads DVKVTQSSRYLVKRTGEKVFLECVQDMDHENMFWYRQDPGLGLRLIYFSYDVKMKEKGDIPEGYSVSREKKERFSLILESASTNQTSMYLCASSTHRADTEAFFGQGTRLTVV.

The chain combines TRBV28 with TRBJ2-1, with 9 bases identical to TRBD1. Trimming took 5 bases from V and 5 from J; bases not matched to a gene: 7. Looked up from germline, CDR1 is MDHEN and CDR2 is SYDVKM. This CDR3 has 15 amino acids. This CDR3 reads CASSDSGQGNNEQFF. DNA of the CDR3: TGTGCCAGCAGTGACTCGGGACAGGGAAACAATGAGCAGTTCTTC.

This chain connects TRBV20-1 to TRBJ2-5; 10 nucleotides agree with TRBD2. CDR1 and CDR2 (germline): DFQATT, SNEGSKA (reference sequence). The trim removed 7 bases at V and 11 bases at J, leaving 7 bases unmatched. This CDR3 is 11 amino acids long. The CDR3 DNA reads TGCAGTGTGAGCGGGGGGGCCCTGCAGTACTTC. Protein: CSVSGGALQYF.

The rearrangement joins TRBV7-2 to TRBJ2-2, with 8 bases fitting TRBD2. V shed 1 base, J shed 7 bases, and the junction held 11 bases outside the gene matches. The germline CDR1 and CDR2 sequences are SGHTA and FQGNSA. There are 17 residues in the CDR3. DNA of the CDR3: TGTGCCAGCAGCTTAGAGGCGGGGGGCCCTGCGGGCGGGGAGCTGTTTTTT. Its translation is CASSLEAGGPAGGELFF.

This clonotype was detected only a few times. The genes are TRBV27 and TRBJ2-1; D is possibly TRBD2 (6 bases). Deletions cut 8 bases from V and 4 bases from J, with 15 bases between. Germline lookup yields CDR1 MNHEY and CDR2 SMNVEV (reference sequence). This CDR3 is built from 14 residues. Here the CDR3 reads CASQGGTRYNEQFF. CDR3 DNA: TGTGCCAGCCAAGGAGGGACGCGGTACAATGAGCAGTTCTTC.

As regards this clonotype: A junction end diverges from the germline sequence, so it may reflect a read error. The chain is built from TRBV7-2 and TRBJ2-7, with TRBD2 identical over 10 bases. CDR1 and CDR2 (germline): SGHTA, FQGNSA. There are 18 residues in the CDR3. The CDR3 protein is CAGSLALALAGELYEQYF. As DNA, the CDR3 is TGTGCCGGCAGCTTAGCTCTGGCTCTAGCGGGAGAGTTGTACGAGCAGTACTTC.

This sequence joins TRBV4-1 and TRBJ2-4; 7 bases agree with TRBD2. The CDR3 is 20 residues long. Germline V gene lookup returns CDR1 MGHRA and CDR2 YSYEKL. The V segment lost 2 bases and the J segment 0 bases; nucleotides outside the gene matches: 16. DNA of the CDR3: TGCGCCAGCAGCCAAATATCCGGGACTAAACTGATCCTAGCCAAAAACATTCAGTACTTC. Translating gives CASSQISGTKLILAKNIQYF.

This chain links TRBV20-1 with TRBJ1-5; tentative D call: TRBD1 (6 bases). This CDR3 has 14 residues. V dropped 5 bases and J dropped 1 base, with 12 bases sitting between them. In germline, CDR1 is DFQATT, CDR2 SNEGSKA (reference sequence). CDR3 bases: TGCAGTGCTCCACCTCAGGGGAGCAATCAGCCCCAGCATTTT. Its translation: CSAPPQGSNQPQHF.

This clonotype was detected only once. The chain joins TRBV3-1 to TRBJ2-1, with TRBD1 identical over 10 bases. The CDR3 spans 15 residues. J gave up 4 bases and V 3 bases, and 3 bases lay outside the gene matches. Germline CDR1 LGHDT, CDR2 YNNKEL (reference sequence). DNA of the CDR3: TGTGCCAGCAGCCAGGGGGACAGGGGATACAATGAGCAGTTCTTC. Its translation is CASSQGDRGYNEQFF.

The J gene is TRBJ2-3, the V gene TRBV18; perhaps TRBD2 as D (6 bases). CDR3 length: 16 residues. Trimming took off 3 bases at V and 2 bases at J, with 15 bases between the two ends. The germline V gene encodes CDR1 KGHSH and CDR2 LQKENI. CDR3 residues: CASSPYPGGNTDTQYF. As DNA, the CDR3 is TGTGCCAGCTCACCGTATCCCGGGGGTAACACAGATACGCAGTATTTT.

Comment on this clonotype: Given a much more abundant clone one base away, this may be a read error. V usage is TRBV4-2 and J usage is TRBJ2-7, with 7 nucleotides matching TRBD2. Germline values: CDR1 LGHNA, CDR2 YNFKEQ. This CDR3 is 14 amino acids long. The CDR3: CVSSQRLAAYEQYF. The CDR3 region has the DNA TGTGTCAGCAGCCAAAGACTAGCTGCCTACGAGCAGTACTTC.

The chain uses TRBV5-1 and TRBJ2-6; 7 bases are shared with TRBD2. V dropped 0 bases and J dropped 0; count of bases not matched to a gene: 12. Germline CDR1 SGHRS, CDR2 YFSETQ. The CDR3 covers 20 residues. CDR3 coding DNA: TGCGCCAGCAGCTTGGGTAGGAGGGACTATTTACTCTCTGGGGCCAACGTCCTGACTTTC. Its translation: CASSLGRRDYLLSGANVLTF.

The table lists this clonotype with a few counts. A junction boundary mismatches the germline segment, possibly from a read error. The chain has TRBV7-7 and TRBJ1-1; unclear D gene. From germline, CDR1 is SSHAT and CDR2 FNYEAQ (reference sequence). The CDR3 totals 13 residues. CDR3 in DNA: TGTGCTAGCAGCGTGAAGGAGAACACTGAAGCTTTCTTT. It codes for CASSVKENTEAFF.